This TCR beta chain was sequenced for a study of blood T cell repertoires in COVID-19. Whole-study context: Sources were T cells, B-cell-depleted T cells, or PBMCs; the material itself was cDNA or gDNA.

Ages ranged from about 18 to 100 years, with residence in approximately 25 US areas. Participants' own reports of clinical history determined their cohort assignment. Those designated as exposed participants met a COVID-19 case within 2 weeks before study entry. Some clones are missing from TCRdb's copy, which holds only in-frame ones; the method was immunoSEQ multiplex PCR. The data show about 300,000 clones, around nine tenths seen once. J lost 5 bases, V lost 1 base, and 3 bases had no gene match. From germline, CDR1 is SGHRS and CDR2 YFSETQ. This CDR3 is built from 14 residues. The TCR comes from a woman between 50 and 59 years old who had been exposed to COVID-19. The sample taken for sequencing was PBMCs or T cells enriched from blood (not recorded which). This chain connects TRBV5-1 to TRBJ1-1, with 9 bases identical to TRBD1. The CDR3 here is CASSLTGGYTEAFF. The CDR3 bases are TGCGCCAGCAGCTTGACAGGGGGCTATACTGAAGCTTTCTTT.